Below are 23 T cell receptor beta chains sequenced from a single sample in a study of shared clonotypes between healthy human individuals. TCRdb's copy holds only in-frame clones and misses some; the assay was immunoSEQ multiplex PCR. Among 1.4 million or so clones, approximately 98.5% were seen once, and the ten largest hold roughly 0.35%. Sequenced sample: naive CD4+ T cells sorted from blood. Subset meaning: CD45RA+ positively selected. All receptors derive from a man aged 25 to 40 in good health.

CDR3 in amino acids: CASSPRTGSNQPQHF. DNA for the CDR3: TGTGCCAGCAGCCCGCGCACGGGGAGCAATCAGCCCCAGCATTTT. The chain combines TRBV27 with TRBJ1-5; unclear D gene. The germline V and J ends were trimmed by 6 bases and 1 base, with 13 bases remaining between them. The CDR3 runs 15 residues. Germline V CDR1 and CDR2: MNHEY, SMNVEV (reference sequence).

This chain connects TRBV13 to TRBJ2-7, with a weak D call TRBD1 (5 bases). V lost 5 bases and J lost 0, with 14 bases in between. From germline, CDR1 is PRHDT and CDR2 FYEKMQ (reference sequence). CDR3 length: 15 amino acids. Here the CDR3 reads CASSRQPASSYEQYF. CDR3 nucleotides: TGTGCCAGCAGCCGACAGCCTGCGAGCTCCTACGAGCAGTACTTC.

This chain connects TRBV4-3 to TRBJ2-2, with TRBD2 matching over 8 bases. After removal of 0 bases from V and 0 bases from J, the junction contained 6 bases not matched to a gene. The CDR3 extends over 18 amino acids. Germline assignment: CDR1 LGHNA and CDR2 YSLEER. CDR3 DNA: TGCGCCAGCAGCCAAGACCCCGGGAGGGCGGCGAACACCGGGGAGCTGTTTTTT. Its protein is CASSQDPGRAANTGELFF.

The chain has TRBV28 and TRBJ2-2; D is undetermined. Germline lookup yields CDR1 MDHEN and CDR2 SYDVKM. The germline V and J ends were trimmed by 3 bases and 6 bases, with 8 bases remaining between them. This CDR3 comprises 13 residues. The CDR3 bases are TGTGCCAGCAGTTTTTTAGGGCCCGGGGAGCTGTTTTTT. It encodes CASSFLGPGELFF.

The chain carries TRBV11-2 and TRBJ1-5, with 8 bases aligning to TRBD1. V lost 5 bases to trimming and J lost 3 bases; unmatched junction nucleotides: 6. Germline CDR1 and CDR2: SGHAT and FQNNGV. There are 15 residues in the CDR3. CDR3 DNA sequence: TGTGCCAGCAGCCCGACAGGGGCCCCCAATCAGCCCCAGCATTTT. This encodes CASSPTGAPNQPQHF.

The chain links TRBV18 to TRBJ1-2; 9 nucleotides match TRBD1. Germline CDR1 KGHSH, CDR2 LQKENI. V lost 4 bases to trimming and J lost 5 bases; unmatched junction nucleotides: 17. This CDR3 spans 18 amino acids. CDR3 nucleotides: TGTGCCAGCTCACAACGGTCCCGGGACAGGGAATTTACTTATGGCTACACCTTC. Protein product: CASSQRSRDREFTYGYTF.

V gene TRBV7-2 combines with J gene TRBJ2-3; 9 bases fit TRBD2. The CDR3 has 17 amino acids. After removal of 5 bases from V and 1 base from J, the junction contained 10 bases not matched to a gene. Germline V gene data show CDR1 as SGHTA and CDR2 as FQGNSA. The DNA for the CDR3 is TGTGCCAGCAGCGCTAGGGGACTAGCATTAGGCACAGATACGCAGTATTTT. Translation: CASSARGLALGTDTQYF.

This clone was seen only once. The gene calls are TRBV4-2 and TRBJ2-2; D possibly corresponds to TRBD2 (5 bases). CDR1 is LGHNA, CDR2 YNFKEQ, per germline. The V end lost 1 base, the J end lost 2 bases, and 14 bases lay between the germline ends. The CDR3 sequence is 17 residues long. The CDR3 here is CASSQGFVGVNTGELFF. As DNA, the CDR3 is TGTGCCAGCAGCCAAGGATTCGTCGGGGTCAACACCGGGGAGCTGTTTTTT.

This CDR3 reads CASSPNEAFF. DNA for the CDR3: TGTGCCAGCAGCCCCAACGAAGCTTTCTTT. This rearrangement joins TRBV5-4 to TRBJ1-1; D uncertain. This CDR3 is 10 amino acids long. Trimming left V 4 bases short and J 8 bases short, with 6 bases between. Germline values: CDR1 SGHNT, CDR2 YYREEE (reference sequence).

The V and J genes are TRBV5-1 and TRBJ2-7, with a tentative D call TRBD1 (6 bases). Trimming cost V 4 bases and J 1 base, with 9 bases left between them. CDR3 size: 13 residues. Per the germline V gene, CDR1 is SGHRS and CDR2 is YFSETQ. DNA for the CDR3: TGCGCCAGCAGCAAGGGACAATCCTACGAGCAGTACTTC. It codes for CASSKGQSYEQYF.

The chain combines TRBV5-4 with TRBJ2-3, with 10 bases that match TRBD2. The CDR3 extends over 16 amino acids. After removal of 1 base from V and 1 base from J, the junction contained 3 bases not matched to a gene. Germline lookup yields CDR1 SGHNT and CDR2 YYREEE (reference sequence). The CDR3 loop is CASSLTLAGGTDTQYF. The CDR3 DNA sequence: TGTGCCAGCAGCTTGACCCTAGCGGGAGGCACAGATACGCAGTATTTT.

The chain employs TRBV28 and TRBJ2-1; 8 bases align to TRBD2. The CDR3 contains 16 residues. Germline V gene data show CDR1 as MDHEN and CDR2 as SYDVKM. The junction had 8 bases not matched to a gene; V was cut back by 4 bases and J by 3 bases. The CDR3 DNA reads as TGTGCCAGCAGTTCCCCCGGGACTAGAGGCTACAATGAGCAGTTCTTC. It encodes CASSSPGTRGYNEQFF.

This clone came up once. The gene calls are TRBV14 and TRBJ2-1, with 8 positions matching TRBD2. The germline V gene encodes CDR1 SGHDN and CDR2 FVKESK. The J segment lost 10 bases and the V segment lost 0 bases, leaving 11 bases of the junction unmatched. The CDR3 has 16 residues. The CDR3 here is CASSQELWREEGEQFF. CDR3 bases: TGTGCCAGCAGCCAAGAACTGTGGCGGGAGGAGGGAGAGCAGTTCTTC.

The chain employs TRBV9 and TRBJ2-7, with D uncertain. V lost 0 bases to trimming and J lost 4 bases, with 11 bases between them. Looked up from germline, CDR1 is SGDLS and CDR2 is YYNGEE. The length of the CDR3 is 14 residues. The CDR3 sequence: CASSVGASHYEQYF. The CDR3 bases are TGTGCCAGCAGCGTAGGCGCAAGTCATTACGAGCAGTACTTC.

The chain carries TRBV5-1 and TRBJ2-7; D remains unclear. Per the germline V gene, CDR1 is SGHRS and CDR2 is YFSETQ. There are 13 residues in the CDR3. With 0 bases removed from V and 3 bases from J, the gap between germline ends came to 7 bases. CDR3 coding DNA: TGCGCCAGCAGCTTGGCGGACGGCTACGAGCAGTACTTC. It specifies CASSLADGYEQYF.

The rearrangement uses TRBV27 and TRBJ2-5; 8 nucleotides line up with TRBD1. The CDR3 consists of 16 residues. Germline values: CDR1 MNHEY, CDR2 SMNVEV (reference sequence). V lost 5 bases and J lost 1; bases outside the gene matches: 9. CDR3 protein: CASSPHRGTGQETQYF. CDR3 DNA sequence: TGTGCCAGCAGTCCCCATCGAGGGACAGGCCAAGAGACCCAGTACTTC.

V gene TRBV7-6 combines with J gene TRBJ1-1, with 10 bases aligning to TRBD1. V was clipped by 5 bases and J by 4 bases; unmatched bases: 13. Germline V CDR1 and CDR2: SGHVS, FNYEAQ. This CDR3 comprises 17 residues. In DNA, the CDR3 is TGTGCCAGCAGCCTGCGGGACAGGGGAGTGGTTGGCACTGAAGCTTTCTTT. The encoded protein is CASSLRDRGVVGTEAFF.

The CDR3 DNA reads as TGTGCCAGCAGCACCCCTCAGGGGGCCGGGGAGCTGTTTTTT. This sequence encodes CASSTPQGAGELFF. This chain connects TRBV5-4 to TRBJ2-2; TRBD1 matches 7 bases. Germline V gene data show CDR1 as SGHNT and CDR2 as YYREEE (reference sequence). Trimming removed 4 bases from V and 6 bases from J; junction bases left unmatched: 6. There are 14 residues in the CDR3.

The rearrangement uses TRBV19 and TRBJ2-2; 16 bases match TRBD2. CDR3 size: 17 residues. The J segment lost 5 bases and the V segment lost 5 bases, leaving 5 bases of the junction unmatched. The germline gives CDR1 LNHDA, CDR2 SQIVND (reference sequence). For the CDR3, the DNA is TGTGCCAGTAGTCTCCTGGGACTAGCGGGAGGGACCGGGGAGCTGTTTTTT. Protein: CASSLLGLAGGTGELFF.

In DNA form, the CDR3 reads TGCGCCAGCAGCGCAGGGGGGGCGAGCGGGGCCAACGTCCTGACTTTC. It is translated as CASSAGGASGANVLTF. This sequence joins TRBV5-1 and TRBJ2-6; possibly TRBD1 or TRBD2 for D (7 bases each). Germline-derived CDR1 and CDR2 are SGHRS and YFSETQ. V was clipped by 4 bases and J by 4 bases, with 15 bases between them. The CDR3 length is 16 residues.

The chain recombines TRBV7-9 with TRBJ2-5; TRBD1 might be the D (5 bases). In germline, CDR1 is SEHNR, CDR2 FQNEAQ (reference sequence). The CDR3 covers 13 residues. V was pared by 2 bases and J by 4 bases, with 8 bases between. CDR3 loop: CASSLPGSETQYF. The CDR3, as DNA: TGTGCCAGCAGCTTACCAGGGTCAGAGACCCAGTACTTC.

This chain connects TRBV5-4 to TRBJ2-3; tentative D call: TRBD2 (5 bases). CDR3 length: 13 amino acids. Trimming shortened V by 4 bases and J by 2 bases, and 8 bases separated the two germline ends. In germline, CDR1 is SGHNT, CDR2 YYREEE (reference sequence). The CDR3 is CASSGLITDTQYF. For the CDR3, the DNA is TGTGCCAGCAGCGGACTGATCACAGATACGCAGTATTTT.

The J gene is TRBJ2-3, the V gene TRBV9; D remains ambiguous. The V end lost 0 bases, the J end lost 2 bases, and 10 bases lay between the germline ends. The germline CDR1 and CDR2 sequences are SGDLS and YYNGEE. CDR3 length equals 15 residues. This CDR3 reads CASSVVTGTTDTQYF. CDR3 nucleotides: TGTGCCAGCAGCGTAGTGACGGGTACCACAGATACGCAGTATTTT.